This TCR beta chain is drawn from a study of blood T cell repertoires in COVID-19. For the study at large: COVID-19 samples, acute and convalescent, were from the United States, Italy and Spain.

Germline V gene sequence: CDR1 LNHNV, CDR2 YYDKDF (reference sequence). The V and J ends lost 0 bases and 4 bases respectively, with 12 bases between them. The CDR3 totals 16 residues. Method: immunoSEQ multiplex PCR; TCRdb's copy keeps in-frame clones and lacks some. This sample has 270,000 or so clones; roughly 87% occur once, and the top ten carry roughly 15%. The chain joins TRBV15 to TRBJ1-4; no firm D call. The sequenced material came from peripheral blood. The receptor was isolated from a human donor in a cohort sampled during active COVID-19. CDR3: CATSRDRARGNEKLFF. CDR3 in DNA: TGTGCCACCAGCAGAGATAGGGCCCGGGGTAATGAAAAACTGTTTTTT.